The 12 T cell receptor beta chains presented below share a single source sample, sequenced in a study of shared clonotypes between healthy human individuals (dated by TCRdb to 2018 to 2021). Libraries were prepared through the immunoSEQ multiplex PCR assay. Drawn from immuneACCESS, this table holds only the in-frame rearrangements with V and J called that TCRdb kept. Clones are partly lost; checked studies trace under half to an unresolved V gene and leave the rest unexplained. For this sample the table gives just over 2,000,000 clones, of which roughly 96% were detected only once. The ten largest account for roughly 0.13% of the sample. The specimen was naive CD4+ T cells sorted from blood. What the cell subset or site label conveys for this sample: CD45RA+ positively selected. These receptors originate from a man aged 18 to 30 in good health.

The chain joins TRBV2 to TRBJ1-3; D gene uncertain. The CDR3 sequence is 13 residues long. The V end lost 6 bases, the J end lost 4 bases, and 10 bases lay between the germline ends. Germline V gene sequence: CDR1 SNHLY, CDR2 FYNNEI. The CDR3 sequence: CASRSGNGNTIYF. CDR3 sequence (DNA): TGTGCCAGCAGGTCCGGGAACGGAAACACCATATATTTT.

In this sample, this clone turned up once. The gene calls are TRBV7-8 and TRBJ2-2; 7 positions agree with TRBD1. V was pared by 4 bases and J by 1 base, with 6 bases of the junction left unmatched. Germline assignment: CDR1 SGHVS and CDR2 FQNEAQ. The CDR3 spans 16 residues. The CDR3 bases are TGTGCCAGCAGCTCGGGGCGGACAGGGAACACCGGGGAGCTGTTTTTT. It yields the protein CASSSGRTGNTGELFF.

In DNA, the CDR3 is TGTGCCAGCAGCAAACTAGCCTCCGGGGAGCTGTTTTTT. It codes for CASSKLASGELFF. The chain employs TRBV7-2 and TRBJ2-2, with a weak D call TRBD2 (6 bases). Trimming removed 5 bases at V and 6 bases at J, with 10 bases between. Germline V gives CDR1 SGHTA, CDR2 FQGNSA. The CDR3 sequence is 13 residues long.

V and J are TRBV6-1 and TRBJ1-5; a weak D match, TRBD1 (5 bases). The CDR3 is 15 amino acids. Germline V gene data show CDR1 as MNHNS and CDR2 as SASEGT. Trimming shortened V by 2 bases and J by 9 bases, and 17 bases separated the two germline ends. The CDR3 nucleotides read TGTGCCAGCAGTGAAAGCCCAGGGCTGGCAGGGCCCCAGCATTTT. Translating it yields CASSESPGLAGPQHF.

This chain joins TRBV30 and TRBJ2-7; D possibly corresponds to TRBD1 (5 bases). Germline CDR1 GTSNPN, CDR2 SVGIG (reference sequence). Between the trimmed V and J ends, which lost 4 bases and 1 base, there was a span of 14 bases. This CDR3 has 14 residues. CDR3 bases: TGTGCCTGGACCACAGGAGTCCTTTCCTACGAGCAGTACTTC. Protein: CAWTTGVLSYEQYF.

The chain has TRBV19 and TRBJ2-6, with unresolved D. This CDR3 contains 15 residues. Per the germline V gene, CDR1 is LNHDA and CDR2 is SQIVND (reference sequence). V was cut by 5 bases and J by 2 bases, with 10 bases left in between. The CDR3 DNA reads TGTGCCAGTAGTGGGGTCAGCACTGGGGCCAACGTCCTGACTTTC. It yields the protein CASSGVSTGANVLTF. Supplemented by reference TRBV19 and TRBJ2-6, the full variable domain reads DGGITQSPKYLFRKEGQNVTLSCEQNLNHDAMYWYRQDPGQGLRLIYYSQIVNDFQKGDIAEGYSVSREKKESFPLTVTSAQKNPTAFYLCASSGVSTGANVLTFGAGSRLTVL.

The V gene is TRBV7-9, the J gene TRBJ2-7; no clear D gene. Trimming left V 2 bases short and J 2 bases short, with 10 bases between. Germline assignment: CDR1 SEHNR and CDR2 FQNEAQ (reference sequence). The CDR3 is 14 amino acids. The CDR3 is CASSLQSPPYEQYF. CDR3 in DNA: TGTGCCAGCAGCTTACAGTCCCCACCCTACGAGCAGTACTTC. The entire variable domain, with the rest obtained from reference TRBV7-9 and TRBJ2-7, is as follows: DTGVSQNPRHKITKRGQNVTFRCDPISEHNRLYWYRQTLGQGPEFLTYFQNEAQLEKSRLLSDRFSAERPKGSFSTLEIQRTEQGDSAMYLCASSLQSPPYEQYFGPGTRLTVT.

The chain uses TRBV11-3 and TRBJ2-3; possible D gene TRBD2, 5 bases. CDR3 length equals 12 residues. The V and J ends lost 4 bases and 4 bases respectively, with 6 bases between them. Germline V CDR1 and CDR2: SGHNT, YENEEA. CDR3: CASSSLADTQYF. DNA for the CDR3: TGTGCCAGCAGCTCACTAGCAGATACGCAGTATTTT.

This chain connects TRBV29-1 to TRBJ2-5; weak D call: TRBD2 (5 bases). V was clipped by 3 bases and J by 4 bases, with 12 bases between them. This CDR3 region has 13 residues. The germline V gene has CDR1 SQVTM and CDR2 ANQGSEA. CDR3 nucleotide sequence: TGCAGCGTTGATGTAGCGAGCGGAGAGACCCAGTACTTC. Amino acid sequence: CSVDVASGETQYF.

The chain employs TRBV9 and TRBJ1-2, with D possibly being TRBD1 (6 bases). Germline-derived CDR1 and CDR2 are SGDLS and YYNGEE. The CDR3 has 17 residues. V lost 4 bases, J lost 1 base, and 20 bases lay in between. CDR3 sequence: CASSLQGSFYGNYGYTF. For the CDR3, the DNA is TGTGCCAGCAGCCTACAGGGTTCGTTTTATGGTAACTATGGCTACACCTTC.

V gene TRBV19 combines with J gene TRBJ2-7, with a possible D match to TRBD1 (5 bases). CDR3 size: 15 residues. CDR1 and CDR2 from the germline V gene are LNHDA and SQIVND (reference sequence). Trimming shortened V by 5 bases and J by 4 bases, and 18 bases separated the two germline ends. CDR3 in amino acids: CASSRTAGWFYEQYF. DNA for the CDR3: TGTGCCAGTAGTCGCACGGCAGGGTGGTTTTACGAGCAGTACTTC.

This chain connects TRBV7-2 to TRBJ1-2, with D perhaps TRBD1 (6 bases). CDR1 SGHTA and CDR2 FQGNSA come from the germline V gene. V was pared by 2 bases and J by 4 bases, with 14 bases between. This CDR3 has 15 residues. This chain's CDR3 is CASSLSFLGAYGYTF. The CDR3 DNA is TGTGCCAGCAGCTTATCGTTTCTGGGGGCCTATGGCTACACCTTC.